This T cell receptor (beta chain) emerged from a study of T cells in women clearing cervical HPV infection. Study information: Cases: HPV16-related CIN3 or worse on histology, 2 invasive cancers. Case blood was drawn when the lesion was first found; control blood after infection became undetectable.

TCR beta CDR3 amplified by multiplex PCR from roughly 1,100 ng genomic DNA. Data came from immunoSEQ multiplex PCR; TCRdb stores just in-frame clones and leaves some out. This table holds about 30,000 clones. This TCR was recovered from a woman aged 18 to 69 with a cervical HPV16 infection that either progressed to CIN3+ or cleared (not recorded which). The sample consisted of blood buffy coat.

CDR3 in amino acids: CASSPTGLRSYDYTF. CDR3 DNA, as far as it was read: TGTGCCAGCAGCCCAACAGGGTTGAGATCCTACGAC. The genes are TRBV7-9 and TRBJ1-2; possibly TRBD1 for D (6 bases). From the germline J gene comes the end of the CDR3, since the read stops 3 residues before it. CDR1 and CDR2 from the germline V gene are SEHNR and FQNEAQ (reference sequence). CDR3 size: 15 residues.